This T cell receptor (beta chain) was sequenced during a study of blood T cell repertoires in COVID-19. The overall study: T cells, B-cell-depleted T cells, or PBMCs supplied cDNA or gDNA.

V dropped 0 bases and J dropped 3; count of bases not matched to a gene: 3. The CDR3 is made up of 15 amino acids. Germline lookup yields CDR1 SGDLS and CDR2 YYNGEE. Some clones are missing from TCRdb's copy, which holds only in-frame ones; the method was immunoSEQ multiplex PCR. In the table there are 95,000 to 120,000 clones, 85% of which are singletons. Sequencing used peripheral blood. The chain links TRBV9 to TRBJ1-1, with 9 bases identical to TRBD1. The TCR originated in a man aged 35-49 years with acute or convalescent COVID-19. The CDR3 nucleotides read TGTGCCAGCAGCGTAGGAGACAGGGGGGACACTGAAGCTTTCTTT. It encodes CASSVGDRGDTEAFF.